Included here is one T cell receptor beta chain sequence, with context. Its antigen is as yet unknown. The sample belongs to a study of OX40 agonist ivuxolimab in advanced cancers. Study context: An agonistic human IgG2 monoclonal antibody against OX40 (CD134) was given. Every 2 weeks, patients received ivuxolimab intravenously, dosed at 0.01 to 10 mg/kg. General study findings and limits: CD8+ T cells were the subset that, on average, had more expanded clones than CD4+. Several nonresponders also turned out to have low normalized T-cell clonal expansion.

Method: immunoSEQ multiplex PCR; TCRdb's copy keeps in-frame clones and lacks some. The repertoire holds about 100,000 clones, about 90% seen once, with about 0.16% in the top ten. The specimen was CD4+ or CD8+ T cells sorted from blood, collected in a trial of the OX40 agonist ivuxolimab. This receptor was taken from an adult with an advanced solid tumor such as melanoma, head and neck, liver or kidney cancer.

For the CDR3, the DNA is TGCAGCGTTAGCGGGGCTAGCGGGATCGGGGAGCAGTTCTTC. Translated: CSVSGASGIGEQFF. V and J are TRBV29-1 and TRBJ2-1, with 9 bases aligning to TRBD2. The CDR3 runs 14 residues. Germline trimming cut 5 bases from V and 10 bases from J; bases unmatched to any gene: 12. Germline-derived CDR1 and CDR2 are SQVTM and ANQGSEA.